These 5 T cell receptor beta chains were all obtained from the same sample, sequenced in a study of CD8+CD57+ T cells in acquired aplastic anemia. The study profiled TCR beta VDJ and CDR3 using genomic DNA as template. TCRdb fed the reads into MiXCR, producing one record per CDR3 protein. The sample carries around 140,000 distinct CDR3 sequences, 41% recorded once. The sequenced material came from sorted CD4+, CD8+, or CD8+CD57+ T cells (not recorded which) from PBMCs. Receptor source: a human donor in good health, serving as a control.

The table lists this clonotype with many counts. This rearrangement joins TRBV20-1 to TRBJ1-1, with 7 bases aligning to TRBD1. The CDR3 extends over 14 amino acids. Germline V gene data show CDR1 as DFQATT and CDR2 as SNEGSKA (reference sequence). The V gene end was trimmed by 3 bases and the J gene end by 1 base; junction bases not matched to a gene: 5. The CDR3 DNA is TGCAGTGCTAGTAAGCGACAGGGGAACACTGAAGCTTTCTTT. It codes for CSASKRQGNTEAFF.

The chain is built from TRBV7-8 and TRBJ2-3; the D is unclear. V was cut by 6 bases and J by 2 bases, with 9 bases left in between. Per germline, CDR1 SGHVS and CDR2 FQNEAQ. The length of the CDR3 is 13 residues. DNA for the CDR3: TGTGCCAGCAGATATCGTCCCACAGATACGCAGTATTTT. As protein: CASRYRPTDTQYF.

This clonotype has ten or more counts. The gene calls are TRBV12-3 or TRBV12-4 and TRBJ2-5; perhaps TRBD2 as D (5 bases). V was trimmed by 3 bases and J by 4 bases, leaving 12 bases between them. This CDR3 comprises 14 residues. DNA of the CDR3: TGTGCCAGCAGTTTTAGAGGGCAACTAGAGACCCAGTACTTC. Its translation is CASSFRGQLETQYF.

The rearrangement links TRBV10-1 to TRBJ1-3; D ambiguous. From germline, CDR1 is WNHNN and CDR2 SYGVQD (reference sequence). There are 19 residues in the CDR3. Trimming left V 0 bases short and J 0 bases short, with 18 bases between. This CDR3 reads CASSESTLQRLCSGNTIYF. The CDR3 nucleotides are TGCGCCAGCAGTGAGTCGACTCTGCAGAGGCTGTGCTCTGGAAACACCATATATTTT.

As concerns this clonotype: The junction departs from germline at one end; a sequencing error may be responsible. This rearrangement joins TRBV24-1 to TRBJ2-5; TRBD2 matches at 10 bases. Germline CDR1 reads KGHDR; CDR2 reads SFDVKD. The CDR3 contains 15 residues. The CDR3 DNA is TGTGCCAGCAGTTTGGGGAGCGGGGGGGGAGAGACCCAGTACTTC. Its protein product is CASSLGSGGGETQYF.